These 19 T cell receptor beta chains came from one sample sequenced in a study of Ad26.COV2.S vaccination and SARS-CoV-2 variants. Here immunoSEQ multiplex PCR was the method, and the copy in TCRdb shows in-frame clones only, minus some. The profile covers more than 40,000 clones, with 83% appearing a single time and more than 45% taken by the ten largest. The source material was peripheral blood, sampled after recovery from COVID-19. These TCRs come from a human donor who had recovered from COVID-19.

The chain carries TRBV24-1 and TRBJ2-5; 7 nucleotides line up with TRBD2. J lost 0 bases, V lost 7 bases, and 7 bases had no gene match. The CDR3 has 15 amino acids. The germline V gene encodes CDR1 KGHDR and CDR2 SFDVKD. CDR3 in DNA: TGTGCCACCAGCAGCGGGACTGCCGACCAAGAGACCCAGTACTTC. This encodes CATSSGTADQETQYF.

V usage is TRBV6-1 and J usage is TRBJ2-3, with 8 bases matching TRBD1. CDR3 length: 15 amino acids. The germline gives CDR1 MNHNS, CDR2 SASEGT. Trimming cost V 1 base and J 5 bases; bases outside gene matches: 5. CDR3 protein: CASSEGSGGQDTQYF. CDR3 nucleotide sequence: TGTGCCAGCAGTGAAGGGTCAGGGGGCCAAGATACGCAGTATTTT.

This clone has just one count. V is TRBV5-1 and J is TRBJ1-2; TRBD1 matches 8 bases. Per the germline V gene, CDR1 is SGHRS and CDR2 is YFSETQ. The CDR3 extends over 14 amino acids. With V trimmed by 3 bases and J by 2 bases, 3 bases remained unmatched. Written as DNA, the CDR3 is TGCGCCAGCAGCTCAGGGGGCCGAAACTATGGCTACACCTTC. Its protein product is CASSSGGRNYGYTF.

The rearrangement links TRBV19 to TRBJ1-2, with a weak D call TRBD1 (5 bases). V shed 6 bases and J shed 1 base, with 12 bases lying between them. Germline loops: CDR1 LNHDA, CDR2 SQIVND (reference sequence). This CDR3 is built from 14 residues. Written as DNA, the CDR3 is TGTGCCAGTAGAACCGGGACCCTTAACTATGGCTACACCTTC. It encodes CASRTGTLNYGYTF.

The CDR3 nucleotides read TGTGCCAGCTCACTGGGACTCATTCAAGGCGGGGAGCTGTTTTTT. This sequence encodes CASSLGLIQGGELFF. The chain employs TRBV18 and TRBJ2-2, with D maybe TRBD2 (6 bases). The CDR3 is made up of 15 amino acids. The V gene lost 4 bases and the J gene lost 7 bases, with 16 bases spanning the gap. CDR1 KGHSH and CDR2 LQKENI come from the germline V gene.

J is TRBJ2-7 and V is TRBV24-1; TRBD2 matches at 12 bases. The CDR3 extends over 15 amino acids. Germline V gene lookup returns CDR1 KGHDR and CDR2 SFDVKD. Germline trimming cut 4 bases from V and 4 bases from J; bases unmatched to any gene: 4. CDR3 protein: CATSDSGTSGYEQYF. CDR3 coding DNA: TGTGCCACCAGTGACTCCGGGACTAGCGGGTACGAGCAGTACTTC.

A few counts support this clone. The chain carries TRBV2 and TRBJ2-7, with 9 nucleotides matching TRBD2. After removal of 6 bases from V and 2 bases from J, the junction contained 8 bases not matched to a gene. The CDR3 spans 15 residues. The germline V gene encodes CDR1 SNHLY and CDR2 FYNNEI. For the CDR3, the DNA is TGTGCCAGCAGCCGTAGCGGGAGCCCACCCTACGAGCAGTACTTC. It codes for CASSRSGSPPYEQYF.

The V gene is TRBV5-1, the J gene TRBJ1-2, with TRBD1 as a possible D gene (6 bases). The CDR3 runs 15 residues. Trimming shortened V by 3 bases and J by 4 bases, and 16 bases separated the two germline ends. Germline-derived CDR1 and CDR2 are SGHRS and YFSETQ. The CDR3 loop reads CASSYGQIRSYGYTF. For the CDR3, the DNA is TGCGCCAGCAGCTACGGACAGATCCGGAGCTATGGCTACACCTTC.

The chain combines TRBV7-9 with TRBJ1-4; 7 bases match TRBD1. V gave up 5 bases and J gave up 2 bases; unmatched junction bases: 5. Germline-derived CDR1 and CDR2 are SEHNR and FQNEAQ (reference sequence). CDR3 length: 15 residues. In nucleotides, the CDR3 is TGTGCCAGCAGCACCGAGACAGGGACTAATGAAAAACTGTTTTTT. It specifies CASSTETGTNEKLFF.

The chain combines TRBV14 with TRBJ1-2; D gene unclear. This CDR3 contains 15 residues. V shed 4 bases and J shed 6 bases, with 18 bases lying between them. Looked up from germline, CDR1 is SGHDN and CDR2 is FVKESK. The CDR3 DNA follows: TGTGCCAGCAGCCGCCTGTCAGTGGAGGCTCATGGCTACACCTTC. Its translation: CASSRLSVEAHGYTF.

This clone was counted once. The chain links TRBV30 to TRBJ2-2; 10 bases align to TRBD2. The CDR3 sequence is 15 residues long. Germline V lookup: CDR1 GTSNPN, CDR2 SVGIG (reference sequence). V trimming: 4 bases; J trimming: 2 bases; junction bases outside the gene matches: 4. CDR3 region: CAWNLAGDNTGELFF. CDR3 bases: TGTGCCTGGAATCTAGCGGGGGACAACACCGGGGAGCTGTTTTTT.

The chain uses TRBV18 and TRBJ2-1, with D possibly TRBD1 on 8 matching bases. Trimming left V 3 bases short and J 5 bases short, with 14 bases between. The CDR3 runs to 15 residues. CDR1 and CDR2 from the germline V gene are KGHSH and LQKENI. The CDR3 is CASSPGQGGNNEQFF. The CDR3 bases are TGTGCCAGCTCACCCGGACAGGGAGGGAACAATGAGCAGTTCTTC. The complete variable domain, with remaining parts taken from reference TRBV18 and TRBJ2-1, reads NAGVMQNPRHLVRRRGQEARLRCSPMKGHSHVYWYRQLPEEGLKFMVYLQKENIIDESGMPKERFSAEFPKEGPSILRIQQVVRGDSAAYFCASSPGQGGNNEQFFGPGTRLTVL.

The chain carries TRBV19 and TRBJ1-4; D is unresolved. Trimming left V 0 bases short and J 0 bases short, with 5 bases between. There are 15 residues in the CDR3. The germline CDR1 and CDR2 sequences are LNHDA and SQIVND (reference sequence). CDR3 protein: CASSIEQTTNEKLFF. For the CDR3, the DNA is TGTGCCAGTAGTATAGAACAGACAACTAATGAAAAACTGTTTTTT.

The CDR3 DNA reads as TGCAGTGCTAGTCGGGAGAACACTGAAGCTTTCTTT. Protein sequence: CSASRENTEAFF. The chain joins TRBV20-1 to TRBJ1-1; D remains ambiguous. This CDR3 contains 12 residues. The germline gives CDR1 DFQATT, CDR2 SNEGSKA (reference sequence). The V end was cut by 3 bases, the J end by 1 base, with 6 bases between.

The genes are TRBV11-2 and TRBJ1-1; the match to TRBD1 covers 10 bases. Trimming cost V 0 bases and J 1 base; bases outside gene matches: 8. The V gene's germline CDR1 is SGHAT and CDR2 FQNNGV. The CDR3 sequence is 18 residues long. CDR3 in amino acids: CASSLEPGQGYWNTEAFF. Written as DNA, the CDR3 is TGTGCCAGCAGCTTAGAGCCGGGACAGGGGTACTGGAACACTGAAGCTTTCTTT.

This sequence joins TRBV5-8 and TRBJ1-1; D is possibly TRBD1 (5 bases). Per the germline V gene, CDR1 is SGHTS and CDR2 is YDEGEE. The CDR3 consists of 13 residues. Trimming took 3 bases from V and 5 from J, leaving 11 bases between them. CDR3 residues: CASSSYWGTEAFF. CDR3 sequence (DNA): TGTGCCAGCAGCTCCTATTGGGGGACTGAAGCTTTCTTT.

This clone was observed a few times. V usage is TRBV4-2 and J usage is TRBJ2-5; D is unclear. The CDR3 is 14 amino acids. V was pared by 4 bases and J by 1 base, with 10 bases between. Germline V gene sequence: CDR1 LGHNA, CDR2 YNFKEQ. CDR3 in amino acids: CASSPKSSQETQYF. In DNA, the CDR3 is TGTGCCAGCAGCCCTAAGTCCAGCCAAGAGACCCAGTACTTC.

The CDR3 here is CASTSGRGSYEQYF. For the CDR3, the DNA is TGCGCCAGCACAAGCGGGAGGGGCTCCTACGAGCAGTACTTC. The chain is built from TRBV5-1 and TRBJ2-7, with TRBD2 matching over 10 bases. The CDR3 length is 14 residues. Germline V lookup: CDR1 SGHRS, CDR2 YFSETQ. V dropped 6 bases and J dropped 0; count of bases not matched to a gene: 3.

The chain carries TRBV9 and TRBJ1-6; TRBD1 aligns across 10 bases. The germline V gene has CDR1 SGDLS and CDR2 YYNGEE. The V gene end was trimmed by 3 bases and the J gene end by 12 bases; junction bases not matched to a gene: 6. The CDR3 runs 14 residues. CDR3 coding DNA: TGTGCCAGCAGCGAGGGACAGGGGATGATACCCCTCCACTTT. Translating it yields CASSEGQGMIPLHF.